The clone carrying this T cell receptor beta chain was observed a few times. Per the authors' pipeline: Reference gene primer amplification gave estimated nucleated cell counts. Sequenced by immunoSEQ multiplex PCR; TCRdb stores in-frame clones only, minus some. V and J calls plus clone size are reproduced from that table; the DNA served to infer D and trimming. The sample consists of more than 200,000 clones, about nine tenths of them appearing once. CDR1 and CDR2 (germline): SNHLY, FYNNEI. This CDR3 contains 13 residues. The V and J ends lost 1 base and 2 bases respectively, with 5 bases between them. The sample comes from a study of blood T cell repertoires in COVID-19. About the study: Samples taken during acute and convalescent COVID-19 were collected in the United States, Italy and Spain. The analysed material was cDNA or gDNA that came from T cells, B-cell-depleted T cells, or PBMCs.

This TCR came from a woman aged 60-75 years with acute or convalescent COVID-19. What was sequenced was peripheral blood. The V gene is TRBV2, the J gene TRBJ1-2; possibly TRBD1 for D (5 bases). CDR3 protein: CASSEGTNYGYTF. The DNA for the CDR3 is TGTGCCAGCAGTGAAGGGACAAACTATGGCTACACCTTC.